The clone carrying this T cell receptor beta chain has a handful of counts. Per the authors' pipeline: By means of reference gene primer amplification, nucleated cell counts were estimated. Profiled with immunoSEQ multiplex PCR; TCRdb holds only in-frame clones, not every one. V, J and clone size are taken as reported in that table, and D and trimming were inferred from the DNA itself. The sample shows about 100,000 clones, over 80% of them seen only once. Germline V gene sequence: CDR1 KGHSH, CDR2 LQKENI. This CDR3 has 15 residues. Unmatched junction bases numbered 8, after V lost 0 bases and J lost 12 bases. This sample was included in a study of blood T cell repertoires in COVID-19. Study at large: Specimens from acute and convalescent COVID-19 originated in the United States, Italy and Spain. Sources were T cells, B-cell-depleted T cells, or PBMCs; the material itself was cDNA or gDNA.

This rearrangement joins TRBV18 to TRBJ2-1; TRBD1 agrees at 10 bases. The TCR comes from a human donor with active COVID-19. The donor label of this sample is uncertain. The sample consisted of peripheral blood. The chain's CDR3 is CASSPPSGQGFAQFF. The CDR3 nucleotides are TGTGCCAGCTCACCACCTTCGGGACAGGGGTTCGCGCAGTTCTTC.